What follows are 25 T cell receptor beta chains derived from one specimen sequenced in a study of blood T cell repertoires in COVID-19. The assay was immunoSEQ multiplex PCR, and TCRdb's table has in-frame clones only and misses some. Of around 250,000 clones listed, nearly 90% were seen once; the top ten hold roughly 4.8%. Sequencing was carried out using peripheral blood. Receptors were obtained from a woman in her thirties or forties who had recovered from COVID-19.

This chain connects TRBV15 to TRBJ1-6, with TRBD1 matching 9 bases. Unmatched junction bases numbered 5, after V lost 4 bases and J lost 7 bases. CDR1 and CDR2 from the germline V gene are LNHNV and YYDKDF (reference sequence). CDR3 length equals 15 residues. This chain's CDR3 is CATSKDRGKNSPLHF. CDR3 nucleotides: TGTGCCACCAGCAAAGACAGGGGGAAAAATTCACCCCTCCACTTT.

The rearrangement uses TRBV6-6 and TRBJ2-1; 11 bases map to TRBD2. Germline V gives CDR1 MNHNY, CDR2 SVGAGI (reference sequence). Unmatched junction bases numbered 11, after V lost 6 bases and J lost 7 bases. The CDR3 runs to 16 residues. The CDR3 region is CASRPLTSGKVNEQFF. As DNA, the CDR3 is TGTGCCAGCAGACCGCTGACTAGCGGGAAAGTAAATGAGCAGTTCTTC.

DNA of the CDR3: TGTGCCAGCAGCGTAGCGGGAGGGATGGGTGAGCAGTTCTTC. Amino acids: CASSVAGGMGEQFF. This chain links TRBV9 with TRBJ2-1, with TRBD2 matching over 8 bases. Losses at the gene ends were 0 bases for V and 9 bases for J; bases not matched to a gene: 5. Germline V gene data show CDR1 as SGDLS and CDR2 as YYNGEE. The CDR3 consists of 14 residues.

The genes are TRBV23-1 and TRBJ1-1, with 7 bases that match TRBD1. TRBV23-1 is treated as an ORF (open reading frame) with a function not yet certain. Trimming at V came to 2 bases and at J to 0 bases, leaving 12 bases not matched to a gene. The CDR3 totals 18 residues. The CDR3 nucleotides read TGCGCCAGCAGTCAACGCAGACAGGGCCCCCAAATGAACACTGAAGCTTTCTTT. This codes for CASSQRRQGPQMNTEAFF.

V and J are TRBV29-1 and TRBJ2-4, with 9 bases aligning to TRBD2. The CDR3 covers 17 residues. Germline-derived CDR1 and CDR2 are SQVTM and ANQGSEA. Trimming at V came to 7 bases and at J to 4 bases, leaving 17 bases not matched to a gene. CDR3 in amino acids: CSAGRGLAGTSKNIQYF. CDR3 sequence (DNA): TGCAGCGCTGGGCGGGGGCTAGCGGGGACGTCGAAAAACATTCAGTACTTC.

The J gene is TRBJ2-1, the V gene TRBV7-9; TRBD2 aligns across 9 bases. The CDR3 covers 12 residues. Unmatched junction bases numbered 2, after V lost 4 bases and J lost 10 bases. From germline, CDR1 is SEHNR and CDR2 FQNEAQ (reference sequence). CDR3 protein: CASSSGLAEQFF. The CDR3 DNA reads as TGTGCCAGCAGCTCGGGACTAGCCGAGCAGTTCTTC.

CDR3 in amino acids: CASSRPDSLNQPQHF. CDR3 in DNA: TGTGCCAGTAGTAGGCCTGACAGCCTGAATCAGCCCCAGCATTTT. The chain uses TRBV19 and TRBJ1-5, with D possibly matching TRBD1 (5 bases). Deletions cut 4 bases from V and 4 bases from J, with 14 bases between. The CDR3 spans 15 residues. Germline CDR1 reads LNHDA; CDR2 reads SQIVND (reference sequence).

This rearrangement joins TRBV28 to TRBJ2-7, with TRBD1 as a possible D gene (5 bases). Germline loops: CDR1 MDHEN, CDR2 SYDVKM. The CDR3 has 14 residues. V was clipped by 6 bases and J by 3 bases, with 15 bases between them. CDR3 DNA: TGTGCCAGCAGACCCCCCGGGCAGGGCTACGAGCAGTACTTC. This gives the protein CASRPPGQGYEQYF.

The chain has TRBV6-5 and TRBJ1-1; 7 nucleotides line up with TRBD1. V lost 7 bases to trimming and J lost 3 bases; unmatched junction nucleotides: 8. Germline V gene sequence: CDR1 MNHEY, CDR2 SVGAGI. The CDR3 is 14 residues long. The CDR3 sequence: CASKEGAPHTEAFF. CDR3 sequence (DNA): TGTGCCAGCAAAGAGGGGGCTCCACACACTGAAGCTTTCTTT.

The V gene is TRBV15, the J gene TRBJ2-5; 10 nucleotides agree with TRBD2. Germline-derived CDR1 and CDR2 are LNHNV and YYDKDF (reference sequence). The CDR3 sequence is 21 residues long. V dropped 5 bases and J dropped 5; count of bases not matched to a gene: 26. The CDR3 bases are TGTGCCACCAGCCCGACCCGGGCTAGCGGGAGTCGTTACCTGGGCTTGGAGACCCAGTACTTC. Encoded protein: CATSPTRASGSRYLGLETQYF.

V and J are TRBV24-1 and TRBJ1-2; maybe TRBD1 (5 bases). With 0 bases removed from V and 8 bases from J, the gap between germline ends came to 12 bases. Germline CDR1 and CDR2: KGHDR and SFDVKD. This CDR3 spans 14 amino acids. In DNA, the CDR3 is TGTGCCACCAGTGATTTGAGCAGGGCCCGAGGCTACACCTTC. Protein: CATSDLSRARGYTF.

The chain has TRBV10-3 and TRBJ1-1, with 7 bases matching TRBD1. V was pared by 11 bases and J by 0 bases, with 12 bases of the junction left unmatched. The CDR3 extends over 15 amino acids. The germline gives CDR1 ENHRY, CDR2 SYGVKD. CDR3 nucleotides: TGTGCCTCGGCTGAGGGACAGCAAATGAACACTGAAGCTTTCTTT. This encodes CASAEGQQMNTEAFF.

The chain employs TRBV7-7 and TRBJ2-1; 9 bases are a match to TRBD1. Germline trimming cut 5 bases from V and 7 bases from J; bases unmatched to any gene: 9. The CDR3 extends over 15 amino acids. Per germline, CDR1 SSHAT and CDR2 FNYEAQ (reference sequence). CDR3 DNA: TGTGCCAGCAGCCCAGCCGGGACAGGGATAAATGAGCAGTTCTTC. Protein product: CASSPAGTGINEQFF.

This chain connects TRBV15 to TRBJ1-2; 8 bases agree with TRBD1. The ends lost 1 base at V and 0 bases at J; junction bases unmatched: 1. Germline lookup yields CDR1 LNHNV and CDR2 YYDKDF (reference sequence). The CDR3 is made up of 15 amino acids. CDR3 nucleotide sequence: TGTGCCACCAGCAGAGGGACAGGGCCTAACTATGGCTACACCTTC. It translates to CATSRGTGPNYGYTF.

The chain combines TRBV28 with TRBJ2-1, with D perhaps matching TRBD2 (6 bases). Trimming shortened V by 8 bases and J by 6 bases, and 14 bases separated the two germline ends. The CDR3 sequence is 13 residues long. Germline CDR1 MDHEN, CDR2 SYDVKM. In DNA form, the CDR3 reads TGTGCCAGCCTTATTCAGGGACTCAATGAGCAGTTCTTC. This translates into CASLIQGLNEQFF.

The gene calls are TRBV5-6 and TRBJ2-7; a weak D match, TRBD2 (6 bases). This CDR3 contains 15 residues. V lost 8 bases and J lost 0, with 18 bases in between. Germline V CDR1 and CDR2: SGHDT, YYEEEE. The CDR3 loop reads CASTEGPSSSYEQYV. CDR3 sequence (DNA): TGTGCCAGTACGGAGGGACCGTCGAGCTCCTACGAGCAGTACGTC.

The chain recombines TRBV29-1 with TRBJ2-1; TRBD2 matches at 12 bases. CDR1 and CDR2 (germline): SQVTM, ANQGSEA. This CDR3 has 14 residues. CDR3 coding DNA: TGCAGTGAATCTAGCGGGAGGGTTTACAATGAGCAGTTCTTC. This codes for CSESSGRVYNEQFF.

CDR3 residues: CASSFGTSGGVTDTQYF. CDR3 nucleotides: TGTGCCAGCAGCTTTGGGACTAGCGGGGGTGTAACAGATACGCAGTATTTT. The chain links TRBV5-6 to TRBJ2-3; 14 bases map to TRBD2. Germline trimming cut 2 bases from V and 3 bases from J; bases unmatched to any gene: 5. This CDR3 contains 17 residues. Germline assignment: CDR1 SGHDT and CDR2 YYEEEE.

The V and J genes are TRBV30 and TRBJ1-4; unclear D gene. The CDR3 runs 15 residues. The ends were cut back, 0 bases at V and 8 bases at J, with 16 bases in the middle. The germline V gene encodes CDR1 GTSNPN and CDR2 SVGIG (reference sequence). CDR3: CAWSVRRTGGEKLFF. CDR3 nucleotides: TGTGCCTGGAGTGTACGCCGAACTGGAGGAGAAAAACTGTTTTTT. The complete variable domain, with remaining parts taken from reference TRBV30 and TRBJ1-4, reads SQTIHQWPATLVQPVGSPLSLECTVEGTSNPNLYWYRQAAGRGLQLLFYSVGIGQISSEVPQNLSASRPQDRQFILSSKKLLLSDSGFYLCAWSVRRTGGEKLFFGSGTQLSVL.

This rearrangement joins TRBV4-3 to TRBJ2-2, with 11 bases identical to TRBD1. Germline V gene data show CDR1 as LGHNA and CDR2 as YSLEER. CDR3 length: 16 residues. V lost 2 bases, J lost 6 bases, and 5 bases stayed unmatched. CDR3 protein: CASSQPGQGAAGELFF. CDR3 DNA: TGCGCCAGCAGCCAACCCGGACAGGGGGCGGCCGGGGAGCTGTTTTTT.

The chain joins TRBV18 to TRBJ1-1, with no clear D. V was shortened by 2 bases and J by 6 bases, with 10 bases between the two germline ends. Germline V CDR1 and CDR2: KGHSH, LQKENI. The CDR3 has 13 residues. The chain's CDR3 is CASSPIGGSEAFF. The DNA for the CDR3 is TGTGCCAGCTCACCAATTGGAGGTTCTGAAGCTTTCTTT.

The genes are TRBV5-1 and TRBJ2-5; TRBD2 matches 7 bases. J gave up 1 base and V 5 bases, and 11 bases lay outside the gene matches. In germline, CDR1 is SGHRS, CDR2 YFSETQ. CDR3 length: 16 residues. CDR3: CASSRSASGFQETQYF. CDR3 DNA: TGCGCCAGCAGTCGGTCGGCTAGCGGATTCCAAGAGACCCAGTACTTC.

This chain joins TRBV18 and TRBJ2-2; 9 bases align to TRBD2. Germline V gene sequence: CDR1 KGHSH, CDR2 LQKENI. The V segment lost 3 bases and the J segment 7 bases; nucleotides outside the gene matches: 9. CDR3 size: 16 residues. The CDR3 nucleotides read TGTGCCAGCTCACCTCTAGCGGGGACAACTGACGGGGAGCTGTTTTTT. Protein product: CASSPLAGTTDGELFF.

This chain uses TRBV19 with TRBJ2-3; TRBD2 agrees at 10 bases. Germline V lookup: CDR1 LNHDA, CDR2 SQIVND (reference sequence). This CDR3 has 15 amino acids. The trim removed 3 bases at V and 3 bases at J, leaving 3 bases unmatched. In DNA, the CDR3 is TGTGCCAGTAGTATCCAGCGGGGGGGTACAGATACGCAGTATTTT. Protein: CASSIQRGGTDTQYF.

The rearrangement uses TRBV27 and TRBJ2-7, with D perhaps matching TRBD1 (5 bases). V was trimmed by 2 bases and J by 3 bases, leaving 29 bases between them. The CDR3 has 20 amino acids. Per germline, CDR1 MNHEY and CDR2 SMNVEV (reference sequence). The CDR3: CASSLPENQTVTLTHYEQYF. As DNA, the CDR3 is TGTGCCAGCAGTTTACCCGAAAACCAGACAGTCACACTTACACACTACGAGCAGTACTTC.